This T cell receptor (beta chain) is drawn from a study of shared clonotypes between healthy human individuals. Findings and caveats of the study: Since donors were few, the genetic and exposure-history diversity represented was limited.

Assay: immunoSEQ multiplex PCR; the TCRdb copy retains only in-frame clones and omits some. Altogether 1 million to 1.3 million clones are present, around 82% being singletons, with the ten largest covering 0.6% to 0.75%. This clone was counted a single time. Its antigen is as yet unknown. The sequenced sample was memory CD4+ T cells from PBMCs. The subset is: CD45RA-negative fraction. This clonotype originated in a man in his late teens or twenties in good health. Some clones in this sample may be carry-over from other donors' samples.

The CDR3 loop reads CASSQNSGGEQYF. The CDR3 nucleotides read TGTGCCAGCAGTCAGAACTCAGGCGGCGAGCAGTACTTC. This rearrangement joins TRBV28 to TRBJ2-7; the D is unclear. This CDR3 is built from 13 residues. Germline lookup yields CDR1 MDHEN and CDR2 SYDVKM. V dropped 5 bases and J dropped 6 bases, with 14 bases sitting between them.